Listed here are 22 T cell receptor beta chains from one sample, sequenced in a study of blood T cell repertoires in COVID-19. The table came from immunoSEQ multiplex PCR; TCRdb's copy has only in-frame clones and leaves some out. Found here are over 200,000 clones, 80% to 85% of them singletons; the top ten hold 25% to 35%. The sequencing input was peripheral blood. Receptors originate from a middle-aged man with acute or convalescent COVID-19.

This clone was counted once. The CDR3 is CASGSSGAGQPQHF. CDR3 DNA: TGTGCTAGTGGTTCATCAGGGGCGGGTCAGCCCCAGCATTTT. The J gene is TRBJ1-5, the V gene TRBV12-5; perhaps TRBD1 as D (6 bases). Germline V gene sequence: CDR1 LGHNT, CDR2 FRNRAP. The V gene lost 4 bases and the J gene lost 6 bases, with 13 bases spanning the gap. This CDR3 has 14 amino acids.

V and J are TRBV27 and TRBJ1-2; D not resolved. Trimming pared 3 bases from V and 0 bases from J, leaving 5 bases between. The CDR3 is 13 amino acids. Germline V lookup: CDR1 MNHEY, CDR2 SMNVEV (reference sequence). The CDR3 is CASSFFSNYGYTF. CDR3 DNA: TGTGCCAGCAGTTTTTTCTCTAACTATGGCTACACCTTC.

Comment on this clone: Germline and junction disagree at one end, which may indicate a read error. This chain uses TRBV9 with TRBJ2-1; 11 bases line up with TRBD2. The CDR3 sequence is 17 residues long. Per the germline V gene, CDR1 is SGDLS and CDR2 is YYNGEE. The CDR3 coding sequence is TGTACCAGCTCGATAGCGGGAGGGACCTACTCCTACAATGAGCAGTTCTTC. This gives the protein CTSSIAGGTYSYNEQFF.

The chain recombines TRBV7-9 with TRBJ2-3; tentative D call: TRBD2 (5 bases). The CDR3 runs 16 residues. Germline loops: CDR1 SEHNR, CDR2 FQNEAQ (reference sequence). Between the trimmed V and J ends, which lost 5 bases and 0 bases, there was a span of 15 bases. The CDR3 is CASSPPQRFSTDTQYF. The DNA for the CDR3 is TGTGCCAGCAGCCCGCCCCAGCGGTTTAGCACAGATACGCAGTATTTT.

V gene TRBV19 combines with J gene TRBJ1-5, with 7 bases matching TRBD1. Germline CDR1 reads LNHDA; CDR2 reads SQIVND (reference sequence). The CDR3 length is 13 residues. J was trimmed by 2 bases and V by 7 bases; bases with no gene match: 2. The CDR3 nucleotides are TGTGCCAGTACCGGGACAGGCAATCAGCCCCAGCATTTT. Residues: CASTGTGNQPQHF.

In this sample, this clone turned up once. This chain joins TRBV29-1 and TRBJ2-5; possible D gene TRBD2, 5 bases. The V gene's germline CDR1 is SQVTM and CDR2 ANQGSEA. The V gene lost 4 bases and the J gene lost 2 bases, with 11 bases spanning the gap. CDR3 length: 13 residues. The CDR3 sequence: CSVGDLAQETQYF. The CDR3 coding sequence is TGCAGCGTTGGGGATCTAGCTCAAGAGACCCAGTACTTC.

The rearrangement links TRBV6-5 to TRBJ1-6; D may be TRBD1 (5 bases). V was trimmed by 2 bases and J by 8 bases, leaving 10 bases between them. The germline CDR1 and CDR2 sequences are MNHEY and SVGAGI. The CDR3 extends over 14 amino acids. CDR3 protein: CASSYGAVDSPLHF. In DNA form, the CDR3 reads TGTGCCAGCAGTTACGGGGCGGTAGATTCACCCCTCCACTTT.

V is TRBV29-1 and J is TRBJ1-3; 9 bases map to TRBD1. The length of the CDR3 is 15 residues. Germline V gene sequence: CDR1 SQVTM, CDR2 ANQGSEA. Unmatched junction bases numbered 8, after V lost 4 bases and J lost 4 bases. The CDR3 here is CSVVSIQGAGNTIYF. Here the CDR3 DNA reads TGCAGCGTTGTATCAATACAGGGGGCAGGAAACACCATATATTTT.

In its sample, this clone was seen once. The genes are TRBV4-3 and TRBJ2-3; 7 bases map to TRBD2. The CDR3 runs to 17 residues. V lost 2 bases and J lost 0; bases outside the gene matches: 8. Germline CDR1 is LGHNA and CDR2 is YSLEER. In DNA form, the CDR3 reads TGCGCCAGCAGCCAAATAAACCTAGCGGCTAGCACAGATACGCAGTATTTT. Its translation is CASSQINLAASTDTQYF.

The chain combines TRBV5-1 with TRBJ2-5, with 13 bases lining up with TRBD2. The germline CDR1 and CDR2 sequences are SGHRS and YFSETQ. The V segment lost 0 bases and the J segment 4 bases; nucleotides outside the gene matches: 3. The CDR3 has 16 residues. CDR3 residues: CASSLGLAGGGETQYF. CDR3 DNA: TGCGCCAGCAGCTTGGGACTAGCGGGAGGTGGAGAGACCCAGTACTTC.

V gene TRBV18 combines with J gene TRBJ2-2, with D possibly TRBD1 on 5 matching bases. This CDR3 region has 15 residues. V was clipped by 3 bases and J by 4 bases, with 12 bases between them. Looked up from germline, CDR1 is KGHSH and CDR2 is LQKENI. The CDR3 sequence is CASSPTETITGELFF. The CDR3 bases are TGTGCCAGCTCACCGACAGAAACTATCACCGGGGAGCTGTTTTTT.

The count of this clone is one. CDR3 sequence reads: CASSLVAGIIDEQFF. CDR3 in DNA: TGTGCCAGCAGCTTAGTGGCGGGAATCATCGATGAGCAGTTCTTC. The chain recombines TRBV7-6 with TRBJ2-1; D perhaps matches TRBD2 (6 bases). V lost 1 base, J lost 8 bases, and 15 bases lay in between. From germline, CDR1 is SGHVS and CDR2 FNYEAQ. The CDR3 runs 15 residues.

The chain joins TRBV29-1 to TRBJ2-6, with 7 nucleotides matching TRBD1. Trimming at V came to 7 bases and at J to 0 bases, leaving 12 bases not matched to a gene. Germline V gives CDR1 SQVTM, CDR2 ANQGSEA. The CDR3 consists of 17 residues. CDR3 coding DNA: TGCAGCGCTAGGACAGGCCAACACAACTCTGGGGCCAACGTCCTGACTTTC. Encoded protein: CSARTGQHNSGANVLTF.

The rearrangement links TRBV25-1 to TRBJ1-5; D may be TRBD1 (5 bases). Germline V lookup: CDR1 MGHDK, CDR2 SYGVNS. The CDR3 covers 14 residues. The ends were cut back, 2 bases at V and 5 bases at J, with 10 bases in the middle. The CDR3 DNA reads TGTGCCAGCAGTGAAAGGTCAGGGCATCAGCCCCAGCATTTT. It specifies CASSERSGHQPQHF.

The CDR3 bases are TGCGCCAGCAGCCTGGTAGGACAGTCAGAAGCTTTCTTT. Protein product: CASSLVGQSEAFF. V and J are TRBV5-1 and TRBJ1-1; TRBD1 might be the D (6 bases). Germline CDR1 reads SGHRS; CDR2 reads YFSETQ. The CDR3 totals 13 residues. Trimming pared 4 bases from V and 8 bases from J, leaving 15 bases between. The full variable domain, with the rest looked up from reference TRBV5-1 and TRBJ1-1, is KAGVTQTPRYLIKTRGQQVTLSCSPISGHRSVSWYQQTPGQGLQFLFEYFSETQRNKGNFPGRFSGRQFSNSRSEMNVSTLELGDSALYLCASSLVGQSEAFFGQGTRLTVV.

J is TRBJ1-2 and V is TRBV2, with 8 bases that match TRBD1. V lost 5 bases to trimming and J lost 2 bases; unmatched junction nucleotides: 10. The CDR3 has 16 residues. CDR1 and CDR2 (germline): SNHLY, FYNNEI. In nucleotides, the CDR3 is TGTGCCAGCAGTTCCCGGACAGGGCCGCTAAACTATGGCTACACCTTC. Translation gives CASSSRTGPLNYGYTF. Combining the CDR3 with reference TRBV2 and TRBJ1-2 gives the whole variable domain EPEVTQTPSHQVTQMGQEVILRCVPISNHLYFYWYRQILGQKVEFLVSFYNNEISEKSEIFDDQFSVERPDGSNFTLKIRSTKLEDSAMYFCASSSRTGPLNYGYTFGSGTRLTVV.

The CDR3 DNA sequence: TGTGCCAGCAGTCTTGGGACAGCAACCTCTGGGGCCAACGTCCTGACTTTC. It codes for CASSLGTATSGANVLTF. This chain connects TRBV6-2 or TRBV6-3 to TRBJ2-6, with TRBD1 matching 7 bases. The CDR3 consists of 17 residues. Germline trimming cut 5 bases from V and 0 bases from J; bases unmatched to any gene: 7. The germline V gene encodes CDR1 MNHEY and CDR2 SVGEGT.

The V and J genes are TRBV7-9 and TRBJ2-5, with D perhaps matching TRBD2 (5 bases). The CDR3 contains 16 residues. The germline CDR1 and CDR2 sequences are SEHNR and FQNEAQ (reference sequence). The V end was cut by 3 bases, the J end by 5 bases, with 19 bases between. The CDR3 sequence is CASSFLRLAGRETQYF. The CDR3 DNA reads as TGTGCCAGCAGCTTCCTGAGGCTAGCAGGACGGGAGACCCAGTACTTC. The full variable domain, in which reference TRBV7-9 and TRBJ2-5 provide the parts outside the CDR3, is DTGVSQNPRHKITKRGQNVTFRCDPISEHNRLYWYRQTLGQGPEFLTYFQNEAQLEKSRLLSDRFSAERPKGSFSTLEIQRTEQGDSAMYLCASSFLRLAGRETQYFGPGTRLLVL.

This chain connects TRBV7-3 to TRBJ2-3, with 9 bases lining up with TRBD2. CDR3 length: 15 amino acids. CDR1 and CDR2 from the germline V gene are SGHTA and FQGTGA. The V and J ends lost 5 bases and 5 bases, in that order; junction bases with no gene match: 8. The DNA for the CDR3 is TGTGCCAGCAGCCCACTTAGCGGGAGAGGAGATACGCAGTATTTT. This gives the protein CASSPLSGRGDTQYF.

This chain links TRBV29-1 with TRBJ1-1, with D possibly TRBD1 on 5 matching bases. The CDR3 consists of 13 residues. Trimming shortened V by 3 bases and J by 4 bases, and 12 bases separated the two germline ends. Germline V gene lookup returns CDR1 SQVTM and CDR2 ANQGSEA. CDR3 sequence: CSVDQAGGTEAFF. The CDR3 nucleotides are TGCAGCGTTGATCAGGCCGGGGGCACTGAAGCTTTCTTT.

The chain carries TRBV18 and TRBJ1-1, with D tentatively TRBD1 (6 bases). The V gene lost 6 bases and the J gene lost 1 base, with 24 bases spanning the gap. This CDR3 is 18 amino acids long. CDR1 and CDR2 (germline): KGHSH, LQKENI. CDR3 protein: CASSPSLRGPRRNTEAFF. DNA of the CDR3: TGTGCCAGCTCCCCCTCTTTGCGGGGGCCCAGAAGGAACACTGAAGCTTTCTTT.

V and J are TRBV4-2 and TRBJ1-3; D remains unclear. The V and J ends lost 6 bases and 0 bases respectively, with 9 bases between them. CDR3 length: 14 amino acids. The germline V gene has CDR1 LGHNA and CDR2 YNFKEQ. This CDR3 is CASSPSFSGNTIYF. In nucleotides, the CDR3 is TGTGCCAGCAGTCCAAGCTTCTCTGGAAACACCATATATTTT.